What follows are 7 T cell receptor beta chains derived from one specimen sequenced in a study of blood T cell repertoires in COVID-19 (dated by TCRdb to the early 2020s). Library construction relied on the immunoSEQ multiplex PCR assay. Drawn from immuneACCESS, this table holds only the in-frame rearrangements with V and J called that TCRdb kept. Clones are partly lost; checked studies trace under half to an unresolved V gene and leave the rest unexplained. The sample table lists fewer than 250,000 clones, roughly 78% of them with a count of one. The ten largest clonotypes hold more than 10% of the sample. The sequenced sample was peripheral blood. These receptors all come from a woman aged 40 to 55 with acute or convalescent COVID-19.

The chain is built from TRBV7-9 and TRBJ1-2; 8 nucleotides match TRBD1. The V gene end was trimmed by 6 bases and the J gene end by 4 bases; junction bases not matched to a gene: 7. The germline V gene encodes CDR1 SEHNR and CDR2 FQNEAQ (reference sequence). The CDR3 contains 14 residues. Here the CDR3 reads CASRFDRGGYGYTF. The DNA for the CDR3 is TGTGCCAGCAGATTCGACAGGGGTGGCTATGGCTACACCTTC.

V is TRBV13 and J is TRBJ2-2, with no clear D. The CDR3 runs 13 residues. Trimming shortened V by 5 bases and J by 1 base, and 5 bases separated the two germline ends. Germline V gene sequence: CDR1 PRHDT, CDR2 FYEKMQ (reference sequence). The CDR3, as DNA: TGTGCCAGCAGCCCTAGGAACACCGGGGAGCTGTTTTTT. It encodes CASSPRNTGELFF.

V and J are TRBV3-1 (or the pseudogene TRBV3-2) and TRBJ2-5, with a tentative D call TRBD1 (6 bases). Trimming stripped 2 bases from V and 4 bases from J, with 14 bases between. This CDR3 is 15 amino acids long. Per germline, CDR1 LGHDT and CDR2 YNNKEL (reference sequence). CDR3: CASSQPGLQGETQYF. The CDR3 DNA sequence: TGTGCCAGCAGCCAACCGGGGTTACAGGGAGAGACCCAGTACTTC.

The chain employs TRBV7-2 and TRBJ1-1; D is ambiguous. Between the trimmed V and J ends, which lost 5 bases and 1 base, there was a span of 14 bases. The length of the CDR3 is 15 residues. CDR1 is SGHTA and CDR2 is FQGNSA in the germline V gene. The CDR3 DNA is TGTGCCAGCAGCCTTCAATGGGCGCCGAACACTGAAGCTTTCTTT. It encodes CASSLQWAPNTEAFF.

The genes are TRBV24-1 and TRBJ1-4; D is ambiguous. CDR1 and CDR2 from the germline V gene are KGHDR and SFDVKD. Trimming took 3 bases from V and 8 from J, leaving 9 bases between them. The CDR3 sequence is 13 residues long. This chain's CDR3 is CATSDPEAEKLFF. In DNA form, the CDR3 reads TGTGCCACCAGTGATCCCGAGGCGGAAAAACTGTTTTTT.

The rearrangement uses TRBV19 and TRBJ2-1, with TRBD2 as a possible D gene (6 bases). CDR3 length equals 13 residues. Germline V gives CDR1 LNHDA, CDR2 SQIVND (reference sequence). V was pared by 8 bases and J by 6 bases, with 14 bases between. DNA of the CDR3: TGTGCCAGTGCTCCGTCGGAGGGCAATGAGCAGTTCTTC. It is translated as CASAPSEGNEQFF.

The rearrangement links TRBV6-5 to TRBJ2-7; D is unclear. The CDR3 length is 14 residues. V gave up 6 bases and J gave up 0 bases, with 12 bases separating them. Germline V lookup: CDR1 MNHEY, CDR2 SVGAGI. The CDR3 coding sequence is TGTGCCAGCAGAGAGGCAGCTTACTCCTACGAGCAGTACTTC. This encodes CASREAAYSYEQYF.